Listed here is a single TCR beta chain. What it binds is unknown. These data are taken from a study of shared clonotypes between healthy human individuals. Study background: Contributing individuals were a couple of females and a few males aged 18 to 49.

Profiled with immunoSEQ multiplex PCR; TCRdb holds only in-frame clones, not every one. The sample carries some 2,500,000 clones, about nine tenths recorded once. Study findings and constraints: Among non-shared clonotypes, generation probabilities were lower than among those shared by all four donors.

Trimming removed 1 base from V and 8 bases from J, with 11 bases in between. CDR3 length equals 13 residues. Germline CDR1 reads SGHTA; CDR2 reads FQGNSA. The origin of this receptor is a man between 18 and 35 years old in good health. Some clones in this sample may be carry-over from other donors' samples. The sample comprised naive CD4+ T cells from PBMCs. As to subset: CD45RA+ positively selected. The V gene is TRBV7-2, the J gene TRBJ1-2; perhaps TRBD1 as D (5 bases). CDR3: CASSLERGGGYTF. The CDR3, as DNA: TGTGCCAGCAGCTTAGAGAGGGGAGGAGGCTACACCTTC.